The sequence of this T cell receptor (beta chain) was determined in a study of T cell responses to AZD1222 COVID-19 vaccine. Whole-study results and caveats: Among vaccine-associated CD4 TCRs, coverage spanned spike, with dominance at 160-218 and 743-854. Donors skewed white British and female; clonal diversity was possibly underestimated.

Germline values: CDR1 SEHNR, CDR2 FQNEAQ (reference sequence). V lost 3 bases, J lost 6 bases, and 18 bases lay in between. The CDR3 consists of 15 residues. Details on this clone: Antigen specificity is unknown.

Sequencing used immunoSEQ multiplex PCR; TCRdb keeps in-frame clones, though not all of them. Altogether 100,000 or so clones are present, just over 85% being singletons, with the ten largest covering about 1.4%. This rearrangement joins TRBV7-9 to TRBJ2-7; D is undetermined. Sequenced here: peripheral blood, sampled on day 0 of AZD1222 vaccination. The sequence derives from an adult in good health. The CDR3 DNA reads as TGTGCCAGCAGCTTGAGAGGCGGAAGACCTCCCGAGCAGTACTTC. This translates into CASSLRGGRPPEQYF.